A selection of T cell receptor beta chains follows, all from one sample in a study of blood T cell repertoires in COVID-19. Generated by immunoSEQ multiplex PCR, the TCRdb table keeps only in-frame clones and is missing some. Of 100,000 to 150,000 clones listed, about 88% are singletons. Sequencing was performed on peripheral blood. These receptors came from a woman older than 75 with acute or convalescent COVID-19. Each CDR3 is given with its conserved first and last residue. The D gene is left open where the match is weak. Clone size is not always given. Where it is, it says once, few, many or a class for expanded clones.

CASSVFRGSTDTQYF	TGTGCCAGCAGTGTTTTCCGGGGGTCCACAGATACGCAGTATTTT	TRBV2	TRBJ2-3	NA	NA
CASSPTGTGARDEQYF	TGTGCCAGCAGCCCGACAGGGACAGGGGCAAGGGACGAGCAGTACTTC	TRBV5-4	TRBJ2-7	TRBD1	NA
CASSLSQGGNTIYF	TGTGCCAGCAGCTTGAGCCAGGGTGGAAACACCATATATTTT	TRBV5-5	TRBJ1-3	NA	once
CASSYLQETGELFF	TGTGCCAGCAGTTACTTGCAGGAAACCGGGGAGCTGTTTTTT	TRBV6-5	TRBJ2-2	NA	NA
CASSYRDRGLRGANYGYTF	TGTGCCAGCAGTTACCGGGACAGGGGGCTTAGGGGAGCCAACTATGGCTACACCTTC	TRBV6-2/TRBV6-3	TRBJ1-2	TRBD1	NA
CASSEGVYGYTF	TGCGCCAGCAGCGAAGGGGTCTATGGCTACACCTTC	TRBV5-1	TRBJ1-2	NA	NA
CASSEWGGIATNEKLFF	TGTGCCAGCAGCGAATGGGGGGGAATTGCAACTAATGAAAAACTGTTTTTT	TRBV7-8	TRBJ1-4	NA	NA
CASGSGGEDTIYF	TGTGCCAGCGGGAGTGGTGGAGAAGACACCATATATTTT	TRBV2	TRBJ1-3	NA	NA
CASSSLGLASYEQYF	TGTGCCAGCAGCTCCCTGGGACTAGCCAGCTACGAGCAGTACTTC	TRBV5-4	TRBJ2-7	TRBD2	NA
CASSPLAQTNYGYTF	TGCGCCAGCAGCCCTCTGGCCCAGACTAACTATGGCTACACCTTC	TRBV5-1	TRBJ1-2	NA	NA
CASSLRPPGQGEKLFF	TGCGCCAGCAGCTTGAGACCTCCGGGACAGGGGGAAAAACTGTTTTTT	TRBV5-1	TRBJ1-4	TRBD1	NA
CASSEVGFGAKNIQYF	TGTGCCAGCAGTGAAGTCGGATTCGGGGCCAAAAACATTCAGTACTTC	TRBV2	TRBJ2-4	NA	NA
CASRVFLAQDTQYF	TGTGCCAGCAGGGTCTTCTTAGCGCAAGATACGCAGTATTTT	TRBV7-2	TRBJ2-3	NA	NA
CASSLSTGGGVYGYTF	TGTGCCAGCAGCTTATCTACAGGGGGAGGTGTCTATGGCTACACCTTC	TRBV7-9	TRBJ1-2	TRBD1	NA
CASSLTLGTGGYEQYF	TGCGCCAGCAGCCTAACGTTAGGGACAGGGGGCTACGAGCAGTACTTC	TRBV5-1	TRBJ2-7	TRBD1	NA
CASSETGSYNEQFF	TGTGCCAGTAGTGAGACAGGGTCCTACAATGAGCAGTTCTTC	TRBV19	TRBJ2-1	TRBD1	NA
CASTGMNTEAFF	TGTGCCAGTACGGGGATGAACACTGAAGCTTTCTTT	TRBV19	TRBJ1-1	NA	NA
CASSYEVDSYEQYF	TGTGCCAGCAGTTACGAGGTTGACTCCTACGAGCAGTACTTC	TRBV6-7	TRBJ2-7	NA	once
CASSQDNYEQYF	TGTGCCAGCAGCCAAGACAACTACGAGCAGTACTTC	TRBV4-2	TRBJ2-7	NA	NA
CATRAAGATEAFF	TGTGCCACCAGGGCAGCGGGCGCGACTGAAGCTTTCTTT	TRBV24-1	TRBJ1-1	NA	NA
CASSDERELVVTKNIQYF	TGTGCCAGCAGTGATGAGCGGGAGTTAGTTGTTACCAAAAACATTCAGTACTTC	TRBV6-1	TRBJ2-4	TRBD2	NA
CASSISSSGVADTQYF	TGTGCCAGTAGTATAAGTAGTAGCGGGGTGGCAGATACGCAGTATTTT	TRBV19	TRBJ2-3	TRBD2	NA
CASSLNGYTF	TGTGCCAGCAGTCTCAATGGCTACACCTTC	TRBV6-6	TRBJ1-2	NA	NA
CAIRATGESEAFF	TGTGCCATCAGGGCGACAGGGGAGTCTGAAGCTTTCTTT	TRBV10-3	TRBJ1-1	TRBD1	NA
CASGESGFDNEQFF	TGTGCCAGCGGAGAAAGTGGGTTTGACAATGAGCAGTTCTTC	TRBV7-3	TRBJ2-1	NA	NA
CASSLAGNYGYTF	TGCGCCAGCAGCTTGGCCGGGAACTATGGCTACACCTTC	TRBV5-1	TRBJ1-2	NA	NA
CASSSRTGLTYEQYF	TGTGCCAGCAGCTCCCGGACAGGGCTTACCTACGAGCAGTACTTC	TRBV7-9	TRBJ2-7	TRBD1	NA
CASSATSGFYNEQFF	TGTGCCAGCAGCGCGACTAGCGGGTTCTACAATGAGCAGTTCTTC	TRBV6-5	TRBJ2-1	TRBD2	once
CATSRDGGNFNYGYTF	TGTGCCACCAGCAGAGATGGGGGCAACTTTAACTATGGCTACACCTTC	TRBV15	TRBJ1-2	NA	NA
CASSQGSLRYNEQFF	TGTGCCAGCAGCCAAGGTTCCCTCCGTTACAATGAGCAGTTCTTC	TRBV4-2	TRBJ2-1	NA	NA
CASSIGQGYYQPQHF	TGTGCCAGCAGTATTGGCCAGGGGTATTATCAGCCCCAGCATTTT	TRBV6-5	TRBJ1-5	NA	NA
CASSQGDRNYNEQFF	TGTGCCAGCAGCCAAGGGGACAGAAACTACAATGAGCAGTTCTTC	TRBV3-1/TRBV3-2	TRBJ2-1	TRBD1	NA
CASSLSSYPSTQYF	TGTGCCAGCAGTTTATCGAGCTATCCGAGCACGCAGTATTTT	TRBV27	TRBJ2-3	NA	NA
CASSLAPISAGNTIYF	TGCGCCAGCAGCTTGGCCCCCATCTCAGCTGGAAACACCATATATTTT	TRBV5-1	TRBJ1-3	NA	NA
CASSPGQGNNQPQHF	TGTGCCAGCTCACCCGGACAGGGAAACAATCAGCCCCAGCATTTT	TRBV18	TRBJ1-5	TRBD1	NA
CASSLYGQPNQPQHF	TGTGCCAGCAGCTTATACGGACAGCCGAATCAGCCCCAGCATTTT	TRBV7-2	TRBJ1-5	NA	NA
CASSLVGGAGHGELFF	TGTGCCAGCAGCTTAGTGGGCGGGGCCGGACACGGGGAGCTGTTTTTT	TRBV7-9	TRBJ2-2	NA	NA
CASSSVGGGMQPQHF	TGTGCCAGTAGCAGTGTCGGGGGAGGTATGCAGCCCCAGCATTTT	TRBV19	TRBJ1-5	NA	NA
CASSPPSGKGGGYTF	TGTGCCAGCAGCCCCCCGTCAGGGAAGGGCGGTGGCTACACCTTC	TRBV7-3	TRBJ1-2	NA	NA
CASSPLGTGGTDTQYF	TGTGCCAGCAGCCCGCTAGGGACAGGGGGCACAGATACGCAGTATTTT	TRBV7-9	TRBJ2-3	TRBD1	NA
CSASQGGRGSHEQFF	TGCAGTGCTAGTCAGGGCGGGAGGGGGTCCCATGAGCAGTTCTTC	TRBV20-1	TRBJ2-1	TRBD2	NA
CASSTDRSTDTQYF	TGTGCCAGCAGCACGGACAGGAGCACAGATACGCAGTATTTT	TRBV5-8	TRBJ2-3	TRBD1	once
CASSEGGRDTQYF	TGTGCCAGCAGTGAAGGCGGGAGGGATACGCAGTATTTT	TRBV2	TRBJ2-3	TRBD2	NA
CASSTGRQADTQYF	TGTGCCAGCAGCACAGGGAGACAGGCAGATACGCAGTATTTT	TRBV2	TRBJ2-3	NA	NA
CATSRDLREGHGELFF	TGTGCCACCAGCAGAGATCTGCGGGAGGGCCACGGGGAGCTGTTTTTT	TRBV15	TRBJ2-2	TRBD2	once
CASSRLTGGLYNEQFF	TGTGCCAGCAGCCGATTAACAGGGGGGCTCTACAATGAGCAGTTCTTC	TRBV3-1/TRBV3-2	TRBJ2-1	TRBD1	NA
CASMTVNSPLHF	TGTGCCAGCATGACAGTAAATTCACCCCTCCACTTT	TRBV6-5	TRBJ1-6	NA	NA
CASSIGTGVEKLFF	TGTGCCAGTAGTATCGGGACAGGGGTTGAAAAACTGTTTTTT	TRBV19	TRBJ1-4	TRBD1	NA
CASSAFSGTFNYEQYF	TGTGCCAGCAGCGCGTTTAGCGGAACCTTCAACTACGAGCAGTACTTC	TRBV7-2	TRBJ2-7	NA	once
CATSNSRDRVYEQYF	TGTGCCACCAGCAACTCTCGGGACAGAGTCTACGAGCAGTACTTC	TRBV15	TRBJ2-7	TRBD1	NA
CASSPRTGNTEAFF	TGTGCCAGCTCACCTAGGACAGGGAACACTGAAGCTTTCTTT	TRBV18	TRBJ1-1	TRBD1	NA